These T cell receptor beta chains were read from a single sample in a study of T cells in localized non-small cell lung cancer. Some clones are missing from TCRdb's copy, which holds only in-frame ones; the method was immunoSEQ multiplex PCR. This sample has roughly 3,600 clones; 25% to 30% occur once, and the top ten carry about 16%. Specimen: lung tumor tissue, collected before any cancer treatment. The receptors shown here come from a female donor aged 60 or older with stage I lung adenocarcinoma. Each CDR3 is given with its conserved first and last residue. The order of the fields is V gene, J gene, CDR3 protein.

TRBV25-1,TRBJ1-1,CASSEYKGGWTEAFF
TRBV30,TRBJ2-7,CAWRGTTGARSEQYF
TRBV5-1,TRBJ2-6,CASSPPDSSGANVLTF
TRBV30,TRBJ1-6,CAWKASSYNSPLHF
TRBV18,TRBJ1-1,CASSPRDTEAFF
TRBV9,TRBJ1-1,CASSSTGGSAEAFF
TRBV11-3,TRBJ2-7,CASSPGGQGRGEQYF
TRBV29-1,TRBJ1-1,CSVGSGWPNTEAFF
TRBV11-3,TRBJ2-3,CASSLVSGGGAGDTQYF
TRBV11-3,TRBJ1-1,CASSLTRVNTEAFF
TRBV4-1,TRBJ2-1,CASSFSGGAGDEQFF
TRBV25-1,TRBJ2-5,CASRETGYETQYF
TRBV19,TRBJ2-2,CASSLSIAGELFF
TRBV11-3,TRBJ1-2,CASSLSLTVPYGYTF
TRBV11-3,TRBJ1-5,CASSLRPGQGYSNQPQHF
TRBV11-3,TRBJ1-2,CASSLGTGSYGYTF
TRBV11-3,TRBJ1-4,CASSPSRGRGVEKLFF
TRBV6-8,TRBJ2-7,CASSYRGGLDEQYF
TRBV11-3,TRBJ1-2,CASSLISTAAHGYTF
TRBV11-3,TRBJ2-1,CASSLENQANEQFF
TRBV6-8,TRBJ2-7,CATSRSLVYEQYF
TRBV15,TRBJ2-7,CATSTRVTGDEQYF
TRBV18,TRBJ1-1,CASSNSGTAWAEAFF
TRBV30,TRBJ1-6,CACRGGTRNSPLHF
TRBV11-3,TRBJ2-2,CASSFVIAGEGELFF
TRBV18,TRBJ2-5,CASSPRTGNQETQYF
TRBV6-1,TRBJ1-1,CASSEGQGTRAFF
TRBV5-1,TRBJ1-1,CASGAGGTGGTEAFF
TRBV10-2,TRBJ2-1,CASSGFGTGDYNEQFF
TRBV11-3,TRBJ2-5,CASSLAGGRETQYF
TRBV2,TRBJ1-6,CASSARDRIAPLHF